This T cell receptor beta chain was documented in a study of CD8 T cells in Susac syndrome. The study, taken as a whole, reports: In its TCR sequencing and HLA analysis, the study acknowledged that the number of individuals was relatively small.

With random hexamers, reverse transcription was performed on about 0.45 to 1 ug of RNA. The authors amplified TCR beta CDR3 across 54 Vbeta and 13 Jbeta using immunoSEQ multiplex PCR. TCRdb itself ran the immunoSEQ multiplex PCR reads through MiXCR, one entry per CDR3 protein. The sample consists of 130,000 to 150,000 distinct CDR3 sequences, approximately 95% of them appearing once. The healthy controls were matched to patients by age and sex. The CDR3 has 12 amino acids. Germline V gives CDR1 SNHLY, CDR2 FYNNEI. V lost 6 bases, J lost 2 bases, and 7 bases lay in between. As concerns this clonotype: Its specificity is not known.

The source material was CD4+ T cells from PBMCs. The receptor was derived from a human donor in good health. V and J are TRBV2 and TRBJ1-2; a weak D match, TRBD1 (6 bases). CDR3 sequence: CASRRGNYGYTF. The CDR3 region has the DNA TGTGCCAGCAGGAGGGGGAACTATGGCTACACCTTC. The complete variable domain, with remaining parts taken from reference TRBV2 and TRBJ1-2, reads EPEVTQTPSHQVTQMGQEVILRCVPISNHLYFYWYRQILGQKVEFLVSFYNNEISEKSEIFDDQFSVERPDGSNFTLKIRSTKLEDSAMYFCASRRGNYGYTFGSGTRLTVV.